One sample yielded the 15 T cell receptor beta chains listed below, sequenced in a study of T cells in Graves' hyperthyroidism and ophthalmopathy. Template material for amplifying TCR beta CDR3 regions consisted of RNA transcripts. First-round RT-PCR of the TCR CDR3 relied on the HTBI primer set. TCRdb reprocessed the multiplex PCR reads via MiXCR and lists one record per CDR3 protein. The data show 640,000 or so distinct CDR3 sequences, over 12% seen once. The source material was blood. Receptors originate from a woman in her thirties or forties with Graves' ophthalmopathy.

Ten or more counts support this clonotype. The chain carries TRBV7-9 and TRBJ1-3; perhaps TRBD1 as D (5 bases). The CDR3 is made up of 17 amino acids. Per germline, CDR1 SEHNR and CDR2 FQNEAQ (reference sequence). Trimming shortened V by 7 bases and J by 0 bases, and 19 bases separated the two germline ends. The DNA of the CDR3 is TGTGCCAGCATAGCTCACGGCGGGGCGTACTCTGGAAACACCATATATTTT. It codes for CASIAHGGAYSGNTIYF.

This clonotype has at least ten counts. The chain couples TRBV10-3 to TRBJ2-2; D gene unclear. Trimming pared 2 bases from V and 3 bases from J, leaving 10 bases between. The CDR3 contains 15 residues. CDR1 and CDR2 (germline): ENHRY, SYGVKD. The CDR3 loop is CAISEEFVDTGELFF. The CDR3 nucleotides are TGTGCCATCAGTGAGGAGTTCGTGGACACCGGGGAGCTGTTTTTT.

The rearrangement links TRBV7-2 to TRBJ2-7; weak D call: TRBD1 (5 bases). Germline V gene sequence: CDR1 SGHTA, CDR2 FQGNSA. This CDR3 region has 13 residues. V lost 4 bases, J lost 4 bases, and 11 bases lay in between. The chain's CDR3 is CASSSRQPYEQYF. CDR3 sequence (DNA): TGTGCCAGCAGCTCCCGACAGCCATACGAGCAGTACTTC.

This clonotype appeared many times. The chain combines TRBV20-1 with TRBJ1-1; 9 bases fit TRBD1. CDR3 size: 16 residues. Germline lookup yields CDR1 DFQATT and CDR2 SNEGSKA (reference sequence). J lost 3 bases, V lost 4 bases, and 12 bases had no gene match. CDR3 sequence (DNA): TGCAGTGCTACGTCTAACAGGGGGCTTCGGGACACTGAAGCTTTCTTT. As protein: CSATSNRGLRDTEAFF.

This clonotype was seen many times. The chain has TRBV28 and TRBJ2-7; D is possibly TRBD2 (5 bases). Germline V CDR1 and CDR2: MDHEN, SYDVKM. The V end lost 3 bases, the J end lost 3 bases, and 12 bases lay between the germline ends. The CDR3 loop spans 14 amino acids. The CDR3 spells CASSLWGAHYEQYF. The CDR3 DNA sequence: TGTGCCAGCAGTTTGTGGGGAGCTCACTACGAGCAGTACTTC.

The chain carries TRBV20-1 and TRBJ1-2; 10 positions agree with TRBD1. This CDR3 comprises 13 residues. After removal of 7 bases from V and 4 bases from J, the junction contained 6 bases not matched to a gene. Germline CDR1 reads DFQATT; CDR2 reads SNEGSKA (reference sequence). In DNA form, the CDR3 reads TGCAGTGTCGGGACAGGGGTAGGCTATGGCTACACCTTC. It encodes CSVGTGVGYGYTF.

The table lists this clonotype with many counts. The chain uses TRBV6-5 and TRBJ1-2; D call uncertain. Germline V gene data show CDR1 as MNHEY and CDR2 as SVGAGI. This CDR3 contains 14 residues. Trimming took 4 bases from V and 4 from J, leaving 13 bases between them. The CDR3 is CASSWTQDSYGYTF. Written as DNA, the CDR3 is TGTGCCAGCAGTTGGACCCAGGATTCCTATGGCTACACCTTC.

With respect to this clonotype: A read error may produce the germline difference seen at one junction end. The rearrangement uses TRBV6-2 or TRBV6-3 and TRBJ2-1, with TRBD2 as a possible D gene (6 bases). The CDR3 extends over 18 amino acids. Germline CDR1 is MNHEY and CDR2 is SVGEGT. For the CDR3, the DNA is TGTGCCAGCACTTACTCGAAGAACGCCCCGGGGGACTACAATGAGCAGTTCTTC. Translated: CASTYSKNAPGDYNEQFF.

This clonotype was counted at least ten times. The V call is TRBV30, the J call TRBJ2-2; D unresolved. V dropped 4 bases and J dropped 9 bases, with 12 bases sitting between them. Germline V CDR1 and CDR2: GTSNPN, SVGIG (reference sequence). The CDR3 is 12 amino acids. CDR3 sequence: CAWKKHRRELFF. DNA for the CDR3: TGTGCCTGGAAGAAGCATAGGCGGGAGCTGTTTTTT.

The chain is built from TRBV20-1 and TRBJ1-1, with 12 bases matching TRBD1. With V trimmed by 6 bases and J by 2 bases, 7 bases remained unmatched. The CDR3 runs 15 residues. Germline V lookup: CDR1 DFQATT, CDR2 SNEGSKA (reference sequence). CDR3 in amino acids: CSAKAGTGGNTEAFF. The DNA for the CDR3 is TGCAGTGCCAAGGCCGGGACAGGGGGCAACACTGAAGCTTTCTTT.

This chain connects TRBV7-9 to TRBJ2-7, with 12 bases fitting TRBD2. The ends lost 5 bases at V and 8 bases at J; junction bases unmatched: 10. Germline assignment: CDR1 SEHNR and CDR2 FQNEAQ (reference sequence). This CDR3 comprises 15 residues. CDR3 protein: CASSHRLAGDLKQYF. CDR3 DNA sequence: TGTGCCAGCAGCCATAGACTAGCGGGAGATTTAAAGCAGTACTTC.

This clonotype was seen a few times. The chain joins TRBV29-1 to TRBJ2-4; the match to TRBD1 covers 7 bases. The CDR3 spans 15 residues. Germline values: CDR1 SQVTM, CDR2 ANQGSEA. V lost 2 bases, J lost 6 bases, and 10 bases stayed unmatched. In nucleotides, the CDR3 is TGCAGCGTTGAAATCTCGTACTACAGGGGAAACATTCAGTACTTC. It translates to CSVEISYYRGNIQYF. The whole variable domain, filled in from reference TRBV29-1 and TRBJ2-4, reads SAVISQKPSRDICQRGTSLTIQCQVDSQVTMMFWYRQQPGQSLTLIATANQGSEATYESGFVIDKFPISRPNLTFSTLTVSNMSPEDSSIYLCSVEISYYRGNIQYFGAGTRLSVL.

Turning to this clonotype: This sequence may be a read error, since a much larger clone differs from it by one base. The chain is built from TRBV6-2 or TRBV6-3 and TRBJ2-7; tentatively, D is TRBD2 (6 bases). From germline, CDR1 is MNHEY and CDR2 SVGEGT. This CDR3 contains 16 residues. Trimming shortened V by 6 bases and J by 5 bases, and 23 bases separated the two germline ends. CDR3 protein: CASSSPVAALENEQYF. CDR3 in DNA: TGTGCCAGCAGCTCCCCTGTAGCGGCCCTGGAGAACGAGCAGTACTTC.

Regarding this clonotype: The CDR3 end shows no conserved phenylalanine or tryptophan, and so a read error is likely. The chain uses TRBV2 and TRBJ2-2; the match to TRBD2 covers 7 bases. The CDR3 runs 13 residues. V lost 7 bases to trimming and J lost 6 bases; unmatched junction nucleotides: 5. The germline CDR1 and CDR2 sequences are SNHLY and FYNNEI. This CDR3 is CASNRLAAGELFL. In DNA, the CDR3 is TGTGCCAGCAATCGACTAGCCGCCGGGGAGCTGTTTTTG.

The CDR3 bases are TGTGCCAGCAGCCGTGGGACAGCTTATAATTCACCCCTCCACTTT. This encodes CASSRGTAYNSPLHF. This rearrangement joins TRBV27 to TRBJ1-6, with 7 bases identical to TRBD1. The CDR3 runs to 15 residues. V was clipped by 6 bases and J by 4 bases; unmatched bases: 6. Germline values: CDR1 MNHEY, CDR2 SMNVEV (reference sequence).